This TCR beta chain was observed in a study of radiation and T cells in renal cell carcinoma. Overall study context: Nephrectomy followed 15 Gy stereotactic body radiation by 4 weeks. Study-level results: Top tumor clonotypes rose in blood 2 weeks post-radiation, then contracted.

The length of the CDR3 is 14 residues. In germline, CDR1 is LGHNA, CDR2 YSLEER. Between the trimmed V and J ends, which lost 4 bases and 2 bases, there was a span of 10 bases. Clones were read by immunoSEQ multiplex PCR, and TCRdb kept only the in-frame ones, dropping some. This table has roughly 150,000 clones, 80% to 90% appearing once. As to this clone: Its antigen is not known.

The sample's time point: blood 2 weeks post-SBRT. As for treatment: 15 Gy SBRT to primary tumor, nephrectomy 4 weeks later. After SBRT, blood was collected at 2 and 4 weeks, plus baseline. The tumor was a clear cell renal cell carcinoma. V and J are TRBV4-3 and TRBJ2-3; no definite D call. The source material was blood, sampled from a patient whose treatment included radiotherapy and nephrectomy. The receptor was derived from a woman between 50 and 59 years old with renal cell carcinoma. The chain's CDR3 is CASSPGYATDTQYF. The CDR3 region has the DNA TGCGCCAGCAGCCCCGGGTATGCCACAGATACGCAGTATTTT.